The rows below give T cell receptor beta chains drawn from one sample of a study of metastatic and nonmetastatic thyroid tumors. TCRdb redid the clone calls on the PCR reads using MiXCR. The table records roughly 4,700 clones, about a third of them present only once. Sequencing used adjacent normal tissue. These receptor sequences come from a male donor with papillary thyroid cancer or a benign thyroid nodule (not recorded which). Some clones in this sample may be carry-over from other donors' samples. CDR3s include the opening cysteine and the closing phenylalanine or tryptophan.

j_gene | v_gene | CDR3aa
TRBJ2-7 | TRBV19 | CASSIKRGGLSEQYF
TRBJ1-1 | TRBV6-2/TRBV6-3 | CASSYTHRTGRNTEAFF
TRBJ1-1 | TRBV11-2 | CASSLGGANTEAFF
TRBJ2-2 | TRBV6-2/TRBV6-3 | CASSYPGELFF
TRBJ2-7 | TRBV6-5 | CASSVLQGAYEQYF
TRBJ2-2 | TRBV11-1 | CASSFKRLAGVAGELFF
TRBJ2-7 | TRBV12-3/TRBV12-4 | CASSPRLAGGYEQYF
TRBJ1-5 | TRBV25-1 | CASPSGTDNQPQHF
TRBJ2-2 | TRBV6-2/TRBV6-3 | CASSKQGATGGELFF
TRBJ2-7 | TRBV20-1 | CSASRTGGIYEQYF
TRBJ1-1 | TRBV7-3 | CASSLNGGYTEAFF
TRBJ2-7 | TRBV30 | CAWSARGHEQYF
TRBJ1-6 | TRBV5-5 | CASSLYAGPSFNSPLHF
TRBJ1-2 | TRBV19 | CASSQGLWVYTF
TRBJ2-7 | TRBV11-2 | CASSLGGLEVVYEQYF
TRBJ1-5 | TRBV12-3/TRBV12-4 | CASSPYDQPQHF
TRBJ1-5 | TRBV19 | CASSQGVEQPQHF
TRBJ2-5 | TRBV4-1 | CASSQFEHGETQYF
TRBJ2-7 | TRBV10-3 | CAISESGSPTYEQYF
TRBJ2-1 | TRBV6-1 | CASSERLAGGVNEQFF
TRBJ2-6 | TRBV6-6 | CASSYSGDSGANVLTF
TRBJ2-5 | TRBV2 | CASSVLLGAVETQYF
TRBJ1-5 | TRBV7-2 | CASSRRQGAGQPQHF
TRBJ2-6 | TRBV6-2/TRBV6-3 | CASGGDLSLSGANVLTF
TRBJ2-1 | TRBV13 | CASSSSVNEQFF
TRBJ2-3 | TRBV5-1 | CASSLLMTPGSTDTQYF
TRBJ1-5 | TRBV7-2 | CASSLAKGVRQPQHF
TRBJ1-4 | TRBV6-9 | CARRSTPHRKANEILFF
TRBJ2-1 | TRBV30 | CAWSVAGYEQFF
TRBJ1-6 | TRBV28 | CASSFQTSPLHF
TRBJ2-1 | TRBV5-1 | CANSLGTSNEQLF
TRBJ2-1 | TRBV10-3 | CAIIPSSDNDQFF
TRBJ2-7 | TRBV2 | CASTSGTGNYEQYF
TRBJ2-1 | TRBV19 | CASKFAGSSYNEQFF
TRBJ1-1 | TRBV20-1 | CSARSQPNTEAFF
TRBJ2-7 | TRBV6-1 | CASSQTGQGTYEQYF
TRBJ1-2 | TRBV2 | CASWDRGDGYTF
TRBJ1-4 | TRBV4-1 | CASSQDDRSGREKLFF
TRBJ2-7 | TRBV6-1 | CASIRGVSYEQYF
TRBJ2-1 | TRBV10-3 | CAIRGTGGYNEQFF
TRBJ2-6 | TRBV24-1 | CATQAGGANVLTF
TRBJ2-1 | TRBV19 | CASRIRQGQNEQFF
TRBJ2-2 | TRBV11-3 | CASSPIRGRDTGELFF
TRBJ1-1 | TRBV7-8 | CASSRTGRTEAFF
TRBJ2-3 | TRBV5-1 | CASSLEVAGSDTQYF
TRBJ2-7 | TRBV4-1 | CASSQDLQFSYEQYF
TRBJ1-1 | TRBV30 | CAWARAGGPIRNTEAFF
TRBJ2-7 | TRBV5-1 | CASSPRTSAAYEQYF
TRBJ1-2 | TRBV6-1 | CASSENGQGRLSGYTF
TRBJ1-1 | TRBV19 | CASSIHQKNTEAFF
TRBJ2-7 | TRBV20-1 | CSARDGLLNEQYF
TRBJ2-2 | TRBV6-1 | CASSEGTGGATGELFF
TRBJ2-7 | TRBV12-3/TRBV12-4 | CASSPRLAGVYEQYF
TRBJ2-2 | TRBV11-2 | CASSSSGLSNTGELFF